These 30 T cell receptor beta chains were sequenced from one sample in a study of cytomegalovirus exposure and HLA in healthy donors. This PCR relied on a set of 60 Vbeta primers and 13 Jbeta primers. Assay used: immunoSEQ multiplex PCR; TCRdb lists only in-frame clones, some missing. Found here are some 130,000 clones, over 65% of them singletons; the top ten hold roughly 3.5%. Sequencing input: PBMCs. The receptor source for this set is a young woman in good health and CMV-seropositive.

The chain carries TRBV10-3 and TRBJ1-6; D may be TRBD1 (6 bases). V dropped 3 bases and J dropped 7 bases, with 10 bases sitting between them. The germline V gene has CDR1 ENHRY and CDR2 SYGVKD. This CDR3 has 14 residues. CDR3 residues: CAISDRGGNSPLHF. Written as DNA, the CDR3 is TGTGCCATCAGTGATAGGGGGGGCAATTCACCCCTCCACTTT.

The rearrangement uses TRBV6-1 and TRBJ2-7; weak D call: TRBD2 (7 bases). This CDR3 has 16 amino acids. CDR1 is MNHNS, CDR2 SASEGT, per germline. Deletions cut 3 bases from V and 4 bases from J, with 19 bases between. The CDR3 loop reads CASSDRGKRGKYEQYF. DNA for the CDR3: TGTGCCAGCAGTGACAGGGGAAAGCGGGGAAAGTACGAGCAGTACTTC.

The rearrangement uses TRBV21-1 and TRBJ2-1; the table calls TRBD2, which could not be checked here. TRBV21-1 is described as a pseudogene. This CDR3 region has 12 residues. The CDR3 loop reads CASIPNRVVSFF. DNA of the CDR3: TGTGCCAGCATCCCAAATAGAGTTGTGTCGTTCTTC.

The V gene is TRBV7-9, the J gene TRBJ1-1; tentatively, D is TRBD1 (5 bases). The CDR3 length is 15 residues. The germline V gene encodes CDR1 SEHNR and CDR2 FQNEAQ (reference sequence). The ends were cut back, 5 bases at V and 0 bases at J, with 13 bases in the middle. For the CDR3, the DNA is TGTGCCAGCAGCCCCCGGGGGTTTATGAACACTGAAGCTTTCTTT. Translation gives CASSPRGFMNTEAFF.

The chain uses TRBV7-9 and TRBJ1-3; D is uncertain. Trimming left V 3 bases short and J 2 bases short, with 8 bases between. The CDR3 consists of 14 residues. The V gene's germline CDR1 is SEHNR and CDR2 FQNEAQ (reference sequence). The CDR3 here is CASSFAGAGNTIYF. CDR3 DNA sequence: TGTGCCAGCAGCTTCGCCGGGGCTGGAAACACCATATATTTT.

This chain joins TRBV30 and TRBJ1-1; tentatively, D is TRBD1 (5 bases). CDR1 and CDR2 from the germline V gene are GTSNPN and SVGIG (reference sequence). V was trimmed by 5 bases and J by 1 base, leaving 11 bases between them. The length of the CDR3 is 13 residues. For the CDR3, the DNA is TGTGCCTGGGGGGGGGAGGCGAACACTGAAGCTTTCTTT. It encodes CAWGGEANTEAFF.

The genes are TRBV4-1 and TRBJ1-6, with D uncertain. V shed 4 bases and J shed 8 bases, with 9 bases lying between them. Germline CDR1 reads MGHRA; CDR2 reads YSYEKL. The CDR3 is 13 amino acids. In DNA, the CDR3 is TGCGCCAGCAGCCGCACTAATGATTCACCCCTCCACTTT. It encodes CASSRTNDSPLHF.

About this clone itself: Other DNA sequences within the sample encode an identical CDR3. The V gene is TRBV7-2, the J gene TRBJ1-1; a possible D gene is TRBD1 (5 bases). The CDR3 contains 15 residues. Trimming removed 5 bases from V and 2 bases from J, with 15 bases in between. In germline, CDR1 is SGHTA, CDR2 FQGNSA. CDR3 amino acids: CASSKGQGSNTEAFF. In DNA form, the CDR3 reads TGTGCCAGCAGCAAGGGGCAGGGATCAAACACTGAAGCTTTCTTT.

This chain links TRBV9 with TRBJ2-5; TRBD1 aligns across 7 bases. The J call may not be correct, given that the DNA end is closer to TRBJ2-7. CDR3 length: 13 amino acids. The germline gives CDR1 SGDLS, CDR2 YYNGEE. For the CDR3, the DNA is TGTGCCAGCAGCCAAGGGGGCCCCTACGAGCAGTACTTC. This gives the protein CASSQGGPYEQYF.

The chain uses TRBV5-8 and TRBJ1-2, with TRBD1 matching 8 bases. The length of the CDR3 is 13 residues. After removal of 3 bases from V and 7 bases from J, the junction contained 5 bases not matched to a gene. CDR1 SGHTS and CDR2 YDEGEE come from the germline V gene. The CDR3 nucleotides read TGTGCCAGCAGCTCTGGACAGGGTGGTGGCTACACCTTC. Its translation: CASSSGQGGGYTF.

The chain recombines TRBV28 with TRBJ1-3; 8 nucleotides align to TRBD1. This CDR3 has 17 residues. V was clipped by 5 bases and J by 4 bases; unmatched bases: 13. Germline CDR1 reads MDHEN; CDR2 reads SYDVKM. The DNA for the CDR3 is TGTGCCAGCAGTCATATGCTCCAGGGGGCGCGGGGAAACACCATATATTTT. Translation gives CASSHMLQGARGNTIYF.

This sequence joins TRBV5-8 and TRBJ2-7; the match to TRBD1 covers 7 bases. Germline values: CDR1 SGHTS, CDR2 YDEGEE. J was trimmed by 5 bases and V by 5 bases; bases with no gene match: 10. The CDR3 contains 14 residues. CDR3 in DNA: TGTGCCAGCAGTTTTGCAGGGGGTGGGCACGAGCAGTACTTC. This gives the protein CASSFAGGGHEQYF.

This chain connects TRBV11-3 to TRBJ2-3; D may be TRBD2 (6 bases). The V end was cut by 2 bases, the J end by 3 bases, with 18 bases between. The V gene's germline CDR1 is SGHNT and CDR2 YENEEA. CDR3 length equals 17 residues. The CDR3 bases are TGTGCCAGCAGCTTAACGGTTAGCCCCGGAGGGACAGATACGCAGTATTTT. Protein: CASSLTVSPGGTDTQYF. Full variable domain (missing parts from reference TRBV11-3 and TRBJ2-3): EAGVVQSPRYKIIEKKQPVAFWCNPISGHNTLYWYLQNLGQGPELLIRYENEEAVDDSQLPKDRFSAERLKGVDSTLKIQPAELGDSAVYLCASSLTVSPGGTDTQYFGPGTRLTVL.

The V call is TRBV7-9, the J call TRBJ2-1; 12 bases align to TRBD2. The CDR3 contains 16 residues. Germline V gene lookup returns CDR1 SEHNR and CDR2 FQNEAQ (reference sequence). The V segment lost 5 bases and the J segment 2 bases; nucleotides outside the gene matches: 4. The CDR3 sequence is CASSPRTSGAYNEQFF. The DNA of the CDR3 is TGTGCCAGCAGCCCGCGGACTAGCGGGGCCTACAATGAGCAGTTCTTC.

Written as DNA, the CDR3 is TGTGCCAGTAGCTTAGGAACTATGTCGAACGACGAGCAGTACTTC. This gives the protein CASSLGTMSNDEQYF. The chain links TRBV19 to TRBJ2-7; D is uncertain. V was pared by 6 bases and J by 5 bases, with 20 bases between. CDR3 size: 15 residues. The V gene's germline CDR1 is LNHDA and CDR2 SQIVND (reference sequence).

The chain employs TRBV27 and TRBJ1-2; a possible D gene is TRBD1 (5 bases). In germline, CDR1 is MNHEY, CDR2 SMNVEV (reference sequence). The CDR3 sequence is 15 residues long. V gave up 2 bases and J gave up 2 bases, with 12 bases separating them. The CDR3 region is CASSLGWGPNYGYTF. The CDR3 region has the DNA TGTGCCAGCAGTTTAGGTTGGGGCCCGAACTATGGCTACACCTTC.

This chain links TRBV11-2 with TRBJ2-2; no firm D call. Between the trimmed V and J ends, which lost 0 bases and 7 bases, there was a span of 6 bases. CDR1 SGHAT and CDR2 FQNNGV come from the germline V gene. The CDR3 sequence is 13 residues long. The CDR3 DNA is TGTGCCAGCAGCTTAGATTTTATCGGGGAGCTGTTTTTT. Translated: CASSLDFIGELFF.

V gene TRBV2 combines with J gene TRBJ2-5, with no clear D. The CDR3 is 12 residues long. Germline CDR1 and CDR2: SNHLY and FYNNEI. The germline V and J ends were trimmed by 9 bases and 3 bases, with 11 bases remaining between them. CDR3 sequence: CASIRHEETQYF. As DNA, the CDR3 is TGTGCCAGTATCCGACACGAAGAGACCCAGTACTTC.

The chain recombines TRBV6-5 with TRBJ2-1; D perhaps matches TRBD2 (6 bases). From germline, CDR1 is MNHEY and CDR2 SVGAGI. Trimming took 2 bases from V and 0 from J, leaving 11 bases between them. The CDR3 loop spans 16 amino acids. The CDR3 DNA reads TGTGCCAGCAGTTACGGGGCGGGGAGCTCCTACAATGAGCAGTTCTTC. Translating gives CASSYGAGSSYNEQFF.

The chain is built from TRBV11-2 and TRBJ1-6, with 7 bases that match TRBD1. There are 17 residues in the CDR3. Trimming took 5 bases from V and 7 from J; bases not matched to a gene: 14. CDR1 is SGHAT, CDR2 FQNNGV, per germline. CDR3 nucleotides: TGTGCCAGCAGCCCCGCGGCGGACAGGTCCCAGAATTCACCCCTCCACTTT. It yields the protein CASSPAADRSQNSPLHF.

This clone came up a few times. The chain couples TRBV9 to TRBJ2-2; 15 nucleotides line up with TRBD2. Trimming took 4 bases from V and 5 from J; bases not matched to a gene: 15. The CDR3 contains 20 residues. The germline gives CDR1 SGDLS, CDR2 YYNGEE. The chain's CDR3 is CASSPLGTSGGLRSTGELFF. The CDR3 bases are TGTGCCAGCAGCCCCTTAGGGACTAGCGGGGGGCTGAGATCGACCGGGGAGCTGTTTTTT.

This clone has only one observation. This chain links TRBV28 with TRBJ1-2; no clear D. Germline lookup yields CDR1 MDHEN and CDR2 SYDVKM. The CDR3 length is 14 residues. Trimming cost V 2 bases and J 2 bases, with 9 bases left between them. CDR3 residues: CASSLARPNYGYTF. The CDR3 region has the DNA TGTGCCAGCAGTTTAGCCAGGCCCAACTATGGCTACACCTTC.

This chain joins TRBV27 and TRBJ1-2; tentative D call: TRBD1 (5 bases). V gave up 6 bases and J gave up 0 bases, with 8 bases separating them. CDR1 and CDR2 from the germline V gene are MNHEY and SMNVEV (reference sequence). This CDR3 has 13 residues. The CDR3 DNA sequence: TGTGCCAGCAGCGGGGGTTCTAACTATGGCTACACCTTC. This codes for CASSGGSNYGYTF.

The chain uses TRBV5-6 and TRBJ1-2; D remains unclear. The CDR3 extends over 12 amino acids. With 2 bases removed from V and 8 bases from J, the gap between germline ends came to 10 bases. Germline V CDR1 and CDR2: SGHDT, YYEEEE. The CDR3 loop is CASSFAALGYTF. The CDR3 DNA sequence: TGTGCCAGCAGCTTCGCTGCGTTAGGCTACACCTTC.

J is TRBJ1-5 and V is TRBV4-3, with D perhaps TRBD1 (5 bases). Trimming cost V 2 bases and J 0 bases, with 11 bases left between them. The CDR3 consists of 16 residues. Germline lookup yields CDR1 LGHNA and CDR2 YSLEER. The CDR3 coding sequence is TGCGCCAGCAGCCAATCACGGGGGGATAGCAATCAGCCCCAGCATTTT. Translating it yields CASSQSRGDSNQPQHF.

V is TRBV7-9 and J is TRBJ2-3; D is possibly TRBD1 (5 bases). Trimming took 5 bases from V and 0 from J, leaving 15 bases between them. Germline assignment: CDR1 SEHNR and CDR2 FQNEAQ (reference sequence). This CDR3 region has 16 residues. DNA for the CDR3: TGTGCCAGCAGCCCGCAGGGTTTAGATAGCACAGATACGCAGTATTTT. Protein: CASSPQGLDSTDTQYF.

V is TRBV6-6 and J is TRBJ1-5, with D maybe TRBD1 (6 bases). Trimming pared 0 bases from V and 0 bases from J, leaving 9 bases between. In germline, CDR1 is MNHNY, CDR2 SVGAGI (reference sequence). The CDR3 consists of 16 residues. The DNA of the CDR3 is TGTGCCAGCAGTTACTCGGACAGCTATAGCAATCAGCCCCAGCATTTT. As protein: CASSYSDSYSNQPQHF.

The chain links TRBV19 to TRBJ2-1; 7 bases line up with TRBD1. CDR3 length: 14 amino acids. V trimming: 7 bases; J trimming: 1 base; junction bases outside the gene matches: 4. Germline CDR1 LNHDA, CDR2 SQIVND (reference sequence). CDR3 region: CASTPGGSYNEQFF. The CDR3 DNA reads as TGTGCCAGTACCCCAGGGGGTTCCTACAATGAGCAGTTCTTC.

This clone was detected a few times. The V and J genes are TRBV20-1 and TRBJ1-4, with D hard to call. The CDR3 totals 11 residues. V lost 7 bases to trimming and J lost 3 bases, with 6 bases between them. CDR1 and CDR2 (germline): DFQATT, SNEGSKA (reference sequence). CDR3 sequence reads: CSVPSNEKLFF. For the CDR3, the DNA is TGCAGTGTCCCATCTAATGAAAAACTGTTTTTT.

The rearrangement joins TRBV5-1 to TRBJ1-6, with D possibly TRBD1 on 5 matching bases. V gave up 3 bases and J gave up 8 bases, with 15 bases separating them. The germline V gene encodes CDR1 SGHRS and CDR2 YFSETQ. The CDR3 runs to 15 residues. The CDR3, as DNA: TGCGCCAGCAGCTCCCAGGGAGGGATTGATTCACCCCTCCACTTT. Its translation: CASSSQGGIDSPLHF.